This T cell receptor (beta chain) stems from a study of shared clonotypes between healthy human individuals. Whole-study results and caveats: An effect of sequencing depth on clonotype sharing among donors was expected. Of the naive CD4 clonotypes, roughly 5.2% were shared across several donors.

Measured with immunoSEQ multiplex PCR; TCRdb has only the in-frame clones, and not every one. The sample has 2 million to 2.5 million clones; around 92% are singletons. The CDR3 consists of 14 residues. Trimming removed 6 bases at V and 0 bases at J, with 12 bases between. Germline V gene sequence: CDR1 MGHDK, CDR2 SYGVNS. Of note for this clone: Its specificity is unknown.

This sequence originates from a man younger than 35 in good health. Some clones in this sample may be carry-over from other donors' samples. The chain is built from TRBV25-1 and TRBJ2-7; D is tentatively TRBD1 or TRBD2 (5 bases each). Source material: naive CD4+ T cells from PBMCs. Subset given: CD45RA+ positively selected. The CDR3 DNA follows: TGTGCCAGCAGCCGGGACGGGAACTCCTACGAGCAGTACTTC. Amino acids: CASSRDGNSYEQYF.